The 23 T cell receptor beta chains listed next were all sequenced from one sample in a study of T cell repertoires in cytomegalovirus infection. What these receptors recognize is not known. TCRdb reprocessed the reads via MiXCR and lists one record per CDR3 protein. The repertoire holds around 900,000 distinct CDR3 sequences, roughly 30% seen once, with around an eighth in the top ten. The specimen comprised cultured CD8+ T cells from PBMCs, sampled from culture after CMV antigen stimulation. The receptors stem from a human donor in good health (CMV status not recorded). Some clones in this sample may be carry-over from other donors' samples.

This sequence joins TRBV7-9 and TRBJ2-7; D is unresolved. V lost 5 bases and J 5 bases, leaving 10 bases between the germline ends. CDR3 length equals 12 residues. Germline V gene sequence: CDR1 SEHNR, CDR2 FQNEAQ (reference sequence). The CDR3 region is CASSPNLNEQYV. The CDR3 DNA reads as TGTGCCAGCAGCCCTAACCTCAACGAGCAGTACGTC.

This clonotype has at least ten counts. The chain carries TRBV7-9 and TRBJ1-3; unclear D gene. Germline CDR1 and CDR2: SEHNR and FQNEAQ (reference sequence). The CDR3 has 14 amino acids. Trimming took off 4 bases at V and 0 bases at J, with 7 bases between the two ends. The CDR3 is CASSSPISGNTIYF. As DNA, the CDR3 is TGTGCCAGCAGCTCGCCCATCTCTGGAAACACCATATATTTT.

The chain joins TRBV7-3 to TRBJ2-1; a possible D gene is TRBD1 (6 bases). Germline V lookup: CDR1 SGHTA, CDR2 FQGTGA. Trimming removed 3 bases from V and 2 bases from J, with 17 bases in between. The CDR3 contains 17 residues. CDR3 region: CASSFTRQVVTYNEQFF. CDR3 coding DNA: TGTGCCAGCAGCTTCACACGACAGGTCGTGACCTACAATGAGCAGTTCTTC. The full variable domain, completed using reference TRBV7-3 and TRBJ2-1, is GAGVSQTPSNKVTEKGKYVELRCDPISGHTALYWYRQSLGQGPEFLIYFQGTGAADDSGLPNDRFFAVRPEGSVSTLKIQRTERGDSAVYLCASSFTRQVVTYNEQFFGPGTRLTVL.

The genes are TRBV10-3 and TRBJ2-5; 8 bases agree with TRBD2. CDR3 length equals 14 residues. The ends lost 6 bases at V and 6 bases at J; junction bases unmatched: 9. Germline CDR1 is ENHRY and CDR2 is SYGVKD. CDR3 nucleotides: TGTGCCATCAGCGAGGCCAGCGGGGGAAAGACCCAGTACTTC. It is translated as CAISEASGGKTQYF.

Only a few counts were recorded for this clonotype. The chain uses TRBV5-4 and TRBJ1-2; D is uncertain. Deletions cut 4 bases from V and 4 bases from J, with 11 bases between. CDR3 length: 13 residues. Germline V gives CDR1 SGHNT, CDR2 YYREEE (reference sequence). CDR3 DNA: TGTGCCAGCAGCGTGGATGGGAGCTATGGCTACACCTTC. It encodes CASSVDGSYGYTF.

Notes on this clonotype: At one boundary the junction diverges from the germline segment, which might be a read error. The CDR3 loop reads CASSSRTGGKQPQHF. The CDR3 DNA follows: TGTGCCAGCAGTTCCCGGACAGGGGGCAAACAGCCCCAGCATTTT. The chain recombines TRBV6-2 or TRBV6-3 with TRBJ1-5; 11 bases agree with TRBD1. Germline lookup yields CDR1 MNHEY and CDR2 SVGEGT. The CDR3 runs 15 residues.

In its sample, this clonotype was seen a few times. The V and J genes are TRBV19 and TRBJ2-7; 8 bases are shared with TRBD1. V trimming: 5 bases; J trimming: 3 bases; junction bases outside the gene matches: 12. Germline assignment: CDR1 LNHDA and CDR2 SQIVND (reference sequence). The length of the CDR3 is 16 residues. DNA for the CDR3: TGTGCCAGTAGTCCCCTCCTCAGGACAGGGTACTACGAGCAGTACTTC. The encoded protein is CASSPLLRTGYYEQYF.

This clonotype has a handful of counts. The V call is TRBV7-9, the J call TRBJ1-1, with D possibly matching TRBD1 (5 bases). V was clipped by 2 bases and J by 6 bases, with 16 bases between them. Germline CDR1 and CDR2: SEHNR and FQNEAQ (reference sequence). The CDR3 covers 15 residues. The CDR3 loop is CASSLTGQGEAEAFF. The CDR3 nucleotides read TGTGCCAGCAGCTTAACCGGCCAGGGAGAGGCTGAAGCTTTCTTT.

This chain connects TRBV12-3 or TRBV12-4 to TRBJ2-3, with 10 bases matching TRBD2. Unmatched junction bases numbered 3, after V lost 8 bases and J lost 4 bases. The CDR3 is 13 residues long. CDR3 protein: CASGTSVADTQYF. The DNA of the CDR3 is TGTGCCAGCGGGACTAGCGTCGCAGATACGCAGTATTTT.

V is TRBV12-5 and J is TRBJ2-2; TRBD2 matches 15 bases. CDR3 length: 17 amino acids. Germline lookup yields CDR1 LGHNT and CDR2 FRNRAP. Germline trimming cut 6 bases from V and 6 bases from J; bases unmatched to any gene: 8. The CDR3 sequence: CASGFGLAGGPAGELFF. As DNA, the CDR3 is TGTGCTAGTGGCTTCGGACTAGCGGGGGGGCCGGCCGGGGAGCTGTTTTTT. Full variable domain (outside the CDR3, taken from reference TRBV12-5 and TRBJ2-2): DARVTQTPRHKVTEMGQEVTMRCQPILGHNTVFWYRQTMMQGLELLAYFRNRAPLDDSGMPKDRFSAEMPDATLATLKIQPSEPRDSAVYFCASGFGLAGGPAGELFFGEGSRLTVL.

The genes are TRBV6-6 and TRBJ1-6; D may be TRBD1 (5 bases). V was cut by 2 bases and J by 4 bases, with 9 bases left in between. The CDR3 totals 15 residues. In germline, CDR1 is MNHNY, CDR2 SVGAGI (reference sequence). For the CDR3, the DNA is TGTGCCAGCAGTTACCCGGACACGTATAATTCACCCCTCCACTTT. Encoded protein: CASSYPDTYNSPLHF.

This clonotype was counted between two and nine times. This rearrangement joins TRBV20-1 to TRBJ2-7; possibly TRBD2 for D (5 bases). V lost 3 bases and J 6 bases, leaving 12 bases between the germline ends. CDR3 length: 12 amino acids. In germline, CDR1 is DFQATT, CDR2 SNEGSKA (reference sequence). CDR3 coding DNA: TGCAGTGCTAGTAATAGCGCGCGCGAGCAGTACTTC. Translation: CSASNSAREQYF.

This chain uses TRBV28 with TRBJ1-2; D perhaps matches TRBD1 (5 bases). CDR1 and CDR2 (germline): MDHEN, SYDVKM. CDR3 size: 14 residues. V lost 3 bases, J lost 8 bases, and 16 bases lay in between. CDR3 sequence reads: CASSFNTGYNGYTF. The CDR3 DNA reads TGTGCCAGCAGTTTTAATACAGGCTACAACGGCTACACCTTC.

Concerning this clonotype: A single base separates this from a much larger clone, so it may be a read error. V is TRBV7-6 and J is TRBJ2-7, with D possibly TRBD1 on 6 matching bases. Germline V gives CDR1 SGHVS, CDR2 FNYEAQ. The CDR3 is made up of 14 amino acids. The CDR3 DNA reads as TGTGCCAGCAGCTTGAGGACAGACTCCTACGAGCAGCACTTC. Its protein is CASSLRTDSYEQHF.

About this clonotype itself: This clone may be a read error of a much larger clone one base away. The genes are TRBV12-3 or TRBV12-4 and TRBJ2-4, with D hard to call. CDR3 length: 17 residues. CDR3 loop: CASSLIGRPSARNIQYF. The CDR3 nucleotides are TGTGCCAGCAGTTTAATTGGACGTCCATCAGCCAGAAACATTCAGTACTTC.

This sequence joins TRBV7-6 and TRBJ1-1; weak D call: TRBD1 (6 bases). This CDR3 contains 18 residues. Germline lookup yields CDR1 SGHVS and CDR2 FNYEAQ. Trimming cost V 5 bases and J 1 base, with 23 bases left between them. CDR3 nucleotide sequence: TGTGCCAGCAGCCCCGACAGGCTGAACCTCGGGCCGAACACTGAAGCTTTCTTT. It is translated as CASSPDRLNLGPNTEAFF.

The chain has TRBV2 and TRBJ2-5; the match to TRBD2 covers 8 bases. The CDR3 runs 15 residues. Germline values: CDR1 SNHLY, CDR2 FYNNEI. V lost 6 bases, J lost 1 base, and 7 bases stayed unmatched. The CDR3 region is CASSARGGLQETQYF. CDR3 coding DNA: TGTGCCAGCAGCGCTCGCGGGGGGCTCCAAGAGACCCAGTACTTC.

This clonotype was found a few times. The rearrangement links TRBV6-6 to TRBJ2-2, with D maybe TRBD2 (7 bases). CDR1 MNHNY and CDR2 SVGAGI come from the germline V gene (reference sequence). Trimming cost V 2 bases and J 3 bases, with 13 bases left between them. This CDR3 is 16 amino acids long. Written as DNA, the CDR3 is TGTGCCAGCAGTTACCGGCGGGGGCCCTACACCGGGGAGCTGTTTTTT. Translation gives CASSYRRGPYTGELFF.

This sequence joins TRBV6-4 and TRBJ2-1; 10 nucleotides match TRBD2. After removal of 7 bases from V and 5 bases from J, the junction contained 8 bases not matched to a gene. Germline loops: CDR1 MRHNA, CDR2 SNTAGT. The CDR3 covers 15 residues. The CDR3 sequence: CASKLLAGTNNEQFF. The DNA for the CDR3 is TGTGCCAGCAAATTACTAGCGGGGACAAACAATGAGCAGTTCTTC.

The chain employs TRBV28 and TRBJ1-5; 8 bases line up with TRBD1. Germline V gene sequence: CDR1 MDHEN, CDR2 SYDVKM. This CDR3 has 17 residues. V dropped 5 bases and J dropped 0; count of bases not matched to a gene: 9. The CDR3 nucleotides are TGTGCCAGCAGTCTCCGGACAGGGTACGTTAGCAATCAGCCCCAGCATTTT. Protein sequence: CASSLRTGYVSNQPQHF.

This chain uses TRBV7-9 with TRBJ1-1, with D perhaps TRBD1 (6 bases). The CDR3 runs to 16 residues. CDR1 is SEHNR, CDR2 FQNEAQ, per germline (reference sequence). The V end was cut by 6 bases, the J end by 0 bases, with 17 bases between. CDR3 DNA sequence: TGTGCCAGCAGTTCCCGGGGGGGGCCGATGAACACTGAAGCTTTCTTT. This encodes CASSSRGGPMNTEAFF.

J is TRBJ1-3 and V is TRBV4-3; D is unclear. CDR3 length: 16 residues. The germline V gene has CDR1 LGHNA and CDR2 YSLEER. Trimming removed 0 bases at V and 0 bases at J, with 9 bases between. CDR3 amino acids: CASSQDFRSSGNTIYF. CDR3 nucleotide sequence: TGCGCCAGCAGCCAAGATTTCAGGAGCTCTGGAAACACCATATATTTT.

This clonotype was seen only a few times. The chain is built from TRBV6-1 and TRBJ1-5, with D possibly matching TRBD1 (5 bases). This CDR3 contains 14 residues. Per germline, CDR1 MNHNS and CDR2 SASEGT. With 5 bases removed from V and 7 bases from J, the gap between germline ends came to 15 bases. The DNA for the CDR3 is TGTGCCAGCAGTCAACACCGGGGGGAACAGCCCCAGCATTTT. Translating it yields CASSQHRGEQPQHF.